These 22 T cell receptor beta chains were sequenced from one sample in a study of blood T cell repertoires in COVID-19. Clones were sequenced by immunoSEQ multiplex PCR, and TCRdb holds only the in-frame ones, with some missing. Here the sample spans about 240,000 clones, more than 75% being singletons. The sample comprised peripheral blood. Receptors originate from a woman aged 55-75 years with active or convalescent COVID-19.

This clone was found a few times. This rearrangement joins TRBV2 to TRBJ1-3; D gene ambiguous. Trimming removed 8 bases from V and 2 bases from J, with 7 bases in between. Germline V lookup: CDR1 SNHLY, CDR2 FYNNEI. The CDR3 length is 12 residues. In DNA form, the CDR3 reads TGTGCCAGCGGCACCCCTGGAAACACCATATATTTT. This gives the protein CASGTPGNTIYF.

The chain couples TRBV2 to TRBJ1-2; 9 bases are shared with TRBD1. Germline V CDR1 and CDR2: SNHLY, FYNNEI. J lost 5 bases, V lost 0 bases, and 4 bases had no gene match. The CDR3 runs to 15 residues. CDR3 amino acids: CASSEAGTGLYGYTF. In nucleotides, the CDR3 is TGTGCCAGCAGTGAAGCTGGGACAGGGTTGTATGGCTACACCTTC.

The chain carries TRBV5-6 and TRBJ2-7, with TRBD2 matching over 14 bases. This CDR3 has 16 residues. Germline V lookup: CDR1 SGHDT, CDR2 YYEEEE. Trimming took 2 bases from V and 3 from J; bases not matched to a gene: 4. DNA of the CDR3: TGTGCCAGCAGCTTTCCCGGACTAGCGGGGGGCTACGAGCAGTACTTC. Translation gives CASSFPGLAGGYEQYF.

V usage is TRBV2 and J usage is TRBJ1-1; tentative D call: TRBD1 (6 bases). The V gene lost 9 bases and the J gene lost 5 bases, with 16 bases spanning the gap. This CDR3 spans 13 amino acids. Germline values: CDR1 SNHLY, CDR2 FYNNEI. The CDR3 nucleotides read TGTGCCAGTCTGTTGGGGGCTGGGACTGAAGCTTTCTTT. Its protein is CASLLGAGTEAFF.

This clone was counted once. The gene calls are TRBV7-3 and TRBJ2-3; D gene uncertain. The ends were cut back, 5 bases at V and 2 bases at J, with 20 bases in the middle. The germline gives CDR1 SGHTA, CDR2 FQGTGA. CDR3 size: 17 residues. This chain's CDR3 is CASSPNRGGGSTDTQYF. CDR3 DNA: TGTGCCAGCAGCCCCAATCGCGGTGGCGGTTCCACAGATACGCAGTATTTT.

Remarks on this clone: Other DNA sequences from this sample encode an identical CDR3 as well. This chain uses TRBV18 with TRBJ2-7; 7 bases fit TRBD2. V shed 6 bases, J shed 4 bases, and the junction held 6 bases outside the gene matches. Germline V CDR1 and CDR2: KGHSH, LQKENI. CDR3 length equals 13 residues. CDR3 residues: CASSTTGGYEQYF. In DNA form, the CDR3 reads TGTGCCAGCTCCACCACGGGGGGATACGAGCAGTACTTC. Variable domain in full (rest from reference TRBV18 and TRBJ2-7): NAGVMQNPRHLVRRRGQEARLRCSPMKGHSHVYWYRQLPEEGLKFMVYLQKENIIDESGMPKERFSAEFPKEGPSILRIQQVVRGDSAAYFCASSTTGGYEQYFGPGTRLTVT.

The V call is TRBV12-5, the J call TRBJ2-1; possibly TRBD2 for D (6 bases). CDR1 is LGHNT and CDR2 is FRNRAP in the germline V gene. CDR3 length equals 12 residues. Trimming took off 6 bases at V and 6 bases at J, with 9 bases between the two ends. The CDR3 reads CASGVTSNEQFF. The DNA for the CDR3 is TGTGCTAGTGGGGTGACTAGCAATGAGCAGTTCTTC.

The J gene is TRBJ1-4, the V gene TRBV28; TRBD1 matches at 10 bases. Germline lookup yields CDR1 MDHEN and CDR2 SYDVKM. V was pared by 3 bases and J by 0 bases, with 4 bases of the junction left unmatched. The CDR3 consists of 17 residues. Written as DNA, the CDR3 is TGTGCCAGCAGTTTGGGGACAGGGGTCCCAACTAATGAAAAACTGTTTTTT. Its protein product is CASSLGTGVPTNEKLFF.

The chain recombines TRBV4-3 with TRBJ2-3, with D unclear. V lost 4 bases to trimming and J lost 0 bases, with 8 bases between them. The CDR3 is 14 amino acids. Germline assignment: CDR1 LGHNA and CDR2 YSLEER. The CDR3 reads CASSPRHSTDTQYF. The CDR3 coding sequence is TGCGCCAGCAGCCCCAGGCACAGCACAGATACGCAGTATTTT.

Worth noting for this clone: Other DNA sequences in the same sample also yield this CDR3. The rearrangement uses TRBV18 and TRBJ1-2, with TRBD1 identical over 8 bases. With 3 bases clipped from V and 2 bases from J, the junction kept 5 bases outside the gene matches. CDR3 length equals 15 residues. Germline V gene data show CDR1 as KGHSH and CDR2 as LQKENI. CDR3: CASSPPGTGNYGYTF. The DNA of the CDR3 is TGTGCCAGCTCACCTCCCGGGACAGGCAACTATGGCTACACCTTC.

V and J are TRBV7-3 and TRBJ1-1, with 9 nucleotides matching TRBD1. This CDR3 is built from 13 residues. V was pared by 4 bases and J by 5 bases, with 2 bases of the junction left unmatched. The germline gives CDR1 SGHTA, CDR2 FQGTGA. The DNA of the CDR3 is TGTGCCAGCAGCTCCGGACAGGGGACTGAAGCTTTCTTT. Protein sequence: CASSSGQGTEAFF.

The CDR3 is CASSNGQTGNTIYF. The CDR3 DNA reads as TGTGCCAGCAGTAACGGACAGACTGGAAACACCATATATTTT. The chain employs TRBV3-1 (or the pseudogene TRBV3-2) and TRBJ1-3, with D maybe TRBD1 (6 bases). V lost 6 bases and J lost 2, with 11 bases in between. From germline, CDR1 is LGHDT and CDR2 YNNKEL (reference sequence). The CDR3 runs to 14 residues.

This chain links TRBV6-5 with TRBJ2-7, with a weak D call TRBD2 (5 bases). CDR3 length: 15 amino acids. From germline, CDR1 is MNHEY and CDR2 SVGAGI. The V gene lost 2 bases and the J gene lost 7 bases, with 18 bases spanning the gap. CDR3 sequence: CASSYRYDPTGEQYF. CDR3 in DNA: TGTGCCAGCAGTTACCGCTACGACCCTACGGGGGAGCAGTACTTC.

The CDR3 here is CASSIGRQTGNEQFF. CDR3 bases: TGTGCCAGTAGTATAGGCCGGCAAACGGGGAATGAGCAGTTCTTC. V gene TRBV19 combines with J gene TRBJ2-1; a possible D gene is TRBD2 (5 bases). Germline V CDR1 and CDR2: LNHDA, SQIVND (reference sequence). Trimming left V 1 base short and J 7 bases short, with 14 bases between. The CDR3 runs to 15 residues.

The CDR3 DNA follows: TGTGCCAGCAGACTGGACAGGCGCAATGAGCAGTTCTTC. It translates to CASRLDRRNEQFF. The chain links TRBV2 to TRBJ2-1; 7 bases fit TRBD1. Germline V gene data show CDR1 as SNHLY and CDR2 as FYNNEI. This CDR3 is 13 amino acids long. V trimming: 6 bases; J trimming: 6 bases; junction bases outside the gene matches: 5.

V and J are TRBV12-3 or TRBV12-4 and TRBJ2-7; D perhaps matches TRBD1 (6 bases). This CDR3 has 13 amino acids. V was pared by 5 bases and J by 1 base, with 9 bases between. CDR3 in DNA: TGTGCCAGCAGTAGGACAGATTCCTACGAGCAGTACTTC. This codes for CASSRTDSYEQYF.

This clone was counted between two and nine times. J is TRBJ2-3 and V is TRBV19, with 9 bases fitting TRBD2. The V gene end was trimmed by 5 bases and the J gene end by 5 bases; junction bases not matched to a gene: 11. The CDR3 runs to 16 residues. Germline-derived CDR1 and CDR2 are LNHDA and SQIVND (reference sequence). The CDR3 region has the DNA TGTGCCAGTAGTGCCGCTAGCGGGGCGGGGGAAGATACGCAGTATTTT. Translating it yields CASSAASGAGEDTQYF.

The V and J genes are TRBV4-1 and TRBJ2-3; TRBD2 matches 11 bases. This CDR3 has 15 amino acids. With V trimmed by 6 bases and J by 5 bases, 7 bases remained unmatched. From germline, CDR1 is MGHRA and CDR2 YSYEKL. This chain's CDR3 is CASRVTSGGLDTQYF. CDR3 nucleotides: TGCGCCAGCAGGGTTACTAGCGGGGGTTTAGATACGCAGTATTTT.

The chain employs TRBV7-3 and TRBJ2-3, with 8 bases that match TRBD2. Unmatched junction bases numbered 7, after V lost 4 bases and J lost 4 bases. The CDR3 contains 15 residues. Germline CDR1 is SGHTA and CDR2 is FQGTGA. The CDR3 sequence: CASSSNGGAADTQYF. The CDR3 region has the DNA TGTGCCAGCAGCTCCAACGGGGGGGCGGCAGATACGCAGTATTTT.

The chain has TRBV5-6 and TRBJ2-7; 9 nucleotides line up with TRBD1. The CDR3 spans 16 residues. Losses at the gene ends were 1 base for V and 4 bases for J; bases not matched to a gene: 9. Germline V gene data show CDR1 as SGHDT and CDR2 as YYEEEE. In nucleotides, the CDR3 is TGTGCCAGCAGCTTGACTGGACAGGGGTTGCGGTACGAGCAGTACTTC. Translating gives CASSLTGQGLRYEQYF.

This clone was picked up many times. V and J are TRBV2 and TRBJ1-5, with TRBD1 identical over 10 bases. The CDR3 loop spans 17 amino acids. V shed 4 bases and J 2 bases; nucleotides not matched to a gene: 8. Germline V gives CDR1 SNHLY, CDR2 FYNNEI. As DNA, the CDR3 is TGTGCCAGCAGTGCACAGACTGGGACAGGGGGCAATCAGCCCCAGCATTTT. Its translation is CASSAQTGTGGNQPQHF.

The chain joins TRBV5-4 to TRBJ2-1; TRBD2 aligns across 13 bases. Germline CDR1 SGHNT, CDR2 YYREEE (reference sequence). V was pared by 4 bases and J by 9 bases, with 7 bases of the junction left unmatched. CDR3 length: 15 residues. This chain's CDR3 is CASSPGTSGVSEQFF. The CDR3 DNA follows: TGTGCCAGCAGCCCCGGGACTAGCGGGGTCAGTGAGCAGTTCTTC.